The 16 T cell receptor beta chains reported below all come from one sample, sequenced in a study of CXCR3-negative and CXCR3-positive naive CD8 T cells. UMI-labeled 5' RACE TRB cDNA libraries were prepared from the cells. From the 5' RACE reads, TCRdb lists one entry per CDR3 protein and no DNA. The table gives about 130,000 distinct CDR3 sequences; the top ten clones make up 0.29% of it. Sequencing input: naive CXCR3- CD8+ T cells from blood. Subset in this sample: CD45RO-CCR7+CD27+CD95- naive CD8+ T cells lacking CXCR3 (TNR3-). The receptor set was obtained from a human donor in good health. Some clones in this sample may be carry-over from other donors' samples.

The V call is TRBV4-1, the J call TRBJ1-2; absent DNA, TCRdb's TRBD1 call cannot be checked. CDR3 length equals 14 residues. Germline CDR1 is MGHRA and CDR2 is YSYEKL. CDR3 sequence: CASSPTGGDYGYTF.

The V and J genes are TRBV29-1 and TRBJ2-1; TCRdb gives TRBD1 as the D gene, but with no DNA this cannot be confirmed. This CDR3 has 18 amino acids. Germline CDR1 is SQVTM and CDR2 is ANQGSEA. This chain's CDR3 is CSVDRISIIGQGLDEQFF.

The chain employs TRBV5-1 and TRBJ2-7; there is no DNA to check the TCRdb D call of TRBD1. CDR3 length equals 17 residues. CDR1 is SGHRS and CDR2 is YFSETQ in the germline V gene. The CDR3 spells CASSPPSTGQGSYEQYF.

The V gene is TRBV29-1, the J gene TRBJ2-3; TCRdb calls TRBD1, which cannot be checked without DNA. Germline V gene data show CDR1 as SQVTM and CDR2 as ANQGSEA. This CDR3 comprises 16 residues. CDR3 protein: CSVGAPDRGLTDTQYF.

The chain combines TRBV28 with TRBJ2-7. This CDR3 has 13 residues. The germline gives CDR1 MDHEN, CDR2 SYDVKM. CDR3 residues: CASSLGNSYEQYF. The complete variable domain, with remaining parts taken from reference TRBV28 and TRBJ2-7, reads DVKVTQSSRYLVKRTGEKVFLECVQDMDHENMFWYRQDPGLGLRLIYFSYDVKMKEKGDIPEGYSVSREKKERFSLILESASTNQTSMYLCASSLGNSYEQYFGPGTRLTVT.

The chain is built from TRBV20-1 and TRBJ1-4. This CDR3 comprises 13 residues. Germline CDR1 reads DFQATT; CDR2 reads SNEGSKA (reference sequence). The CDR3 spells CSARDRPNEKLFF.

V and J are TRBV29-1 and TRBJ2-5; the D call from TCRdb, TRBD2, cannot be confirmed without DNA. This CDR3 region has 14 residues. The germline V gene has CDR1 SQVTM and CDR2 ANQGSEA. The CDR3 spells CSVTLAGEGETQYF.

The rearrangement uses TRBV12-3 or TRBV12-4 and TRBJ2-3. This CDR3 has 11 residues. CDR3 sequence: CASSLEDTQYF.

The rearrangement uses TRBV28 and TRBJ2-1; there is no DNA to check the TCRdb D call of TRBD1. The germline V gene encodes CDR1 MDHEN and CDR2 SYDVKM. The length of the CDR3 is 20 residues. CDR3 protein: CASSPRDRGLAGVRSNEQFF.

This sequence joins TRBV7-6 and TRBJ2-1. Looked up from germline, CDR1 is SGHVS and CDR2 is FNYEAQ. The CDR3 sequence is 14 residues long. The CDR3 is CASSFGSSYNEQFF.

V usage is TRBV30 and J usage is TRBJ2-7; TCRdb indicates TRBD1, and absent DNA this call remains unverified. This CDR3 has 15 amino acids. Germline-derived CDR1 and CDR2 are GTSNPN and SVGIG (reference sequence). This CDR3 reads CAWSRPGQGWYEQYF.

CDR3 in amino acids: CASSSLAGGAVTQYF. The J gene is TRBJ2-3, the V gene TRBV7-6; TCRdb's D call, TRBD2, is unchecked because there is no DNA. This CDR3 contains 15 residues. Per germline, CDR1 SGHVS and CDR2 FNYEAQ.

This chain connects TRBV5-4 to TRBJ2-2; checking the TCRdb D call of TRBD1 is not possible without DNA. Germline V lookup: CDR1 SGHNT, CDR2 YYREEE (reference sequence). This CDR3 contains 15 residues. CDR3: CASSGTPENTGELFF.

CDR3 in amino acids: CASSQRGRGNQPQHF. The V and J genes are TRBV7-9 and TRBJ1-5; TCRdb lists TRBD1, though no DNA is available to test this call. The CDR3 contains 15 residues. From germline, CDR1 is SEHNR and CDR2 FQNEAQ (reference sequence).

V and J are TRBV28 and TRBJ2-3; TCRdb gives TRBD2 as the D gene, but with no DNA this cannot be confirmed. The CDR3 spans 16 residues. Per the germline V gene, CDR1 is MDHEN and CDR2 is SYDVKM. The CDR3 spells CASSPPGLAGGDTQYF.

This chain connects TRBV7-8 to TRBJ1-1. CDR1 SGHVS and CDR2 FQNEAQ come from the germline V gene. The CDR3 has 15 amino acids. CDR3 region: CASSPVVGSLTEAFF.